These 7 T cell receptor beta chains came from one sample sequenced in a study of beta chain features in type 1 diabetes. The isolated RNA, all of it, was reverse transcribed, so expressed TCRB transcripts were what got sequenced. Profiled with immunoSEQ multiplex PCR; TCRdb holds only in-frame clones, not every one. The sample records around 500,000 clones, over 10% being singletons. The sample comprised naive CD4+ T cells from blood. The receptors were gathered from a woman aged 18-29 years in good health.

This chain uses TRBV4-1 with TRBJ1-6; D ambiguous. CDR3 length equals 17 residues. CDR1 is MGHRA, CDR2 YSYEKL, per germline. Deletions cut 0 bases from V and 4 bases from J, with 13 bases between. DNA for the CDR3: TGCGCCAGCAGCCAAGATCGGGAGACGGCATATAATTCACCCCTCCACTTT. Translating it yields CASSQDRETAYNSPLHF.

In its sample, this clone was seen a few times. V usage is TRBV30 and J usage is TRBJ2-7; D perhaps matches TRBD2 (6 bases). The CDR3 sequence is 11 residues long. V lost 5 bases, J lost 4 bases, and 9 bases lay in between. From germline, CDR1 is GTSNPN and CDR2 SVGIG (reference sequence). The CDR3 region is CAWGTFYEQYF. The CDR3 DNA follows: TGTGCCTGGGGGACTTTTTACGAGCAGTACTTC.

To note about this clone: A clone one base away is much larger, so this may be a read error. The chain couples TRBV11-3 to TRBJ2-1; no definite D call. Germline values: CDR1 SGHNT, CDR2 YENEEA. The CDR3 totals 11 residues. V was shortened by 3 bases and J by 8 bases, with 5 bases between the two germline ends. The CDR3 reads CASSLADEQFF. CDR3 nucleotides: TGTGCCAGCAGCTTGGCGGATGAGCAGTTCTTC.

The CDR3, as DNA: TGTGCCAGCAGCTTAGCCGGACGGGGCCGTCAGCCCCAGCATTTT. Protein product: CASSLAGRGRQPQHF. The V and J genes are TRBV7-2 and TRBJ1-5; perhaps TRBD1 as D (5 bases). Trimming removed 0 bases at V and 6 bases at J, with 12 bases between. In germline, CDR1 is SGHTA, CDR2 FQGNSA. This CDR3 contains 15 residues.

The rearrangement uses TRBV7-9 and TRBJ2-2, with D unresolved. In germline, CDR1 is SEHNR, CDR2 FQNEAQ (reference sequence). CDR3 length equals 9 residues. V was shortened by 11 bases and J by 6 bases, with 4 bases between the two germline ends. CDR3 sequence: CAGSGELFF. CDR3 DNA: TGTGCCGGGTCCGGGGAGCTGTTTTTT.

This clone was picked up a small number of times. This rearrangement joins TRBV29-1 to TRBJ2-2, with TRBD1 identical over 7 bases. Trimming removed 8 bases from V and 1 base from J; junction bases left unmatched: 4. CDR1 and CDR2 from the germline V gene are SQVTM and ANQGSEA. The length of the CDR3 is 13 residues. The CDR3 sequence: CSTRTGNTGELFF. CDR3 bases: TGCAGCACGAGGACAGGGAACACCGGGGAGCTGTTTTTT.

This clone was counted only a few times. This chain links TRBV7-2 with TRBJ2-7; 7 positions agree with TRBD2. V shed 0 bases and J 3 bases; nucleotides not matched to a gene: 5. CDR3 length: 15 residues. Germline lookup yields CDR1 SGHTA and CDR2 FQGNSA. In nucleotides, the CDR3 is TGTGCCAGCAGCTTAGCGGTTAGCGGGTTCTACGAGCAGTACTTC. Translation: CASSLAVSGFYEQYF.